The 26 T cell receptor beta chains in this list originate from one sample, sequenced in a study of blood T cells in healthy people across ages. A J-beta primer mix and a sample-barcoded 5' primer were used in a second PCR of about 6 to 12 cycles. One entry per CDR3 protein, called by TCRdb with MiXCR from the 5' RACE reads. The sample yields about 970,000 distinct CDR3 sequences, just over 50% seen once. Source material: blood. These receptors originate from a woman aged 55-69 years in good health.

The gene calls are TRBV7-9 and TRBJ2-5; 7 positions match TRBD1. Germline V lookup: CDR1 SEHNR, CDR2 FQNEAQ (reference sequence). V shed 1 base, J shed 11 bases, and the junction held 10 bases outside the gene matches. CDR3 length: 14 amino acids. CDR3 nucleotides: TGTGCCAGCAGCTTAGGTAGACAGGGTTGGGAGCAGTACTTC. This translates into CASSLGRQGWEQYF.

This CDR3 reads CASSETSGGYTDTQYF. In nucleotides, the CDR3 is TGTGCCAGCAGTGAAACTAGCGGAGGTTACACAGATACGCAGTATTTT. This chain uses TRBV28 with TRBJ2-3; TRBD2 matches at 8 bases. Germline V gene sequence: CDR1 MDHEN, CDR2 SYDVKM. J gave up 2 bases and V 5 bases, and 9 bases lay outside the gene matches. The CDR3 totals 16 residues.

This clonotype has only a few counts. This chain links TRBV20-1 with TRBJ2-3; D gene ambiguous. The CDR3 runs to 13 residues. Germline V gene data show CDR1 as DFQATT and CDR2 as SNEGSKA (reference sequence). CDR3 sequence reads: CSSFLRSLDTQYF. The CDR3 coding sequence is TGCAGCAGCTTTTTGAGAAGCTTGGATACGCAGTATTTT.

The chain couples TRBV20-1 to TRBJ2-3; tentatively, D is TRBD2 (5 bases). The germline CDR1 and CDR2 sequences are DFQATT and SNEGSKA (reference sequence). Deletions cut 0 bases from V and 2 bases from J, with 15 bases between. The CDR3 runs to 16 residues. As DNA, the CDR3 is TGCAGTGCTAGAGATCTGATGCTAGCTGACACAGATACGCAGTATTTT. As protein: CSARDLMLADTDTQYF.

The chain recombines TRBV6-2 or TRBV6-3 with TRBJ2-1, with D tentatively TRBD1 (6 bases). Trimming pared 6 bases from V and 6 bases from J, leaving 21 bases between. Germline CDR1 is MNHEY and CDR2 is SVGEGT. The CDR3 spans 16 residues. CDR3 region: CASRDPVRGSGNEQFF. Here the CDR3 DNA reads TGTGCCAGCAGAGACCCGGTGAGGGGGTCTGGCAATGAGCAGTTCTTC.

J is TRBJ2-7 and V is TRBV21-1; the table gives TRBD1 as D, unverified against the DNA. TRBV21-1 corresponds to a pseudogene. The CDR3 extends over 14 amino acids. The CDR3 spells CASRGGRSSYEQYF. In DNA, the CDR3 is TGTGCCAGCAGGGGGGGGAGGAGCTCCTACGAGCAGTACTTC.

This chain links TRBV6-6 with TRBJ2-1; the match to TRBD2 covers 11 bases. The V gene's germline CDR1 is MNHNY and CDR2 SVGAGI (reference sequence). The CDR3 covers 12 residues. The junction had 3 bases not matched to a gene; V was cut back by 4 bases and J by 13 bases. CDR3 residues: CASSSLAGVQFF. CDR3 coding DNA: TGTGCCAGCAGTTCACTAGCGGGAGTCCAGTTCTTC.

This chain uses TRBV4-1 with TRBJ2-4; 12 positions match TRBD2. The J call may be in error: the DNA end matches TRBJ2-7 better. CDR1 and CDR2 from the germline V gene are MGHRA and YSYEKL. The CDR3 runs 14 residues. The CDR3, as DNA: TGCGCCAGCAGCCAAGGGACTAGCGGGGACGAGCAGTACTTC. Protein product: CASSQGTSGDEQYF.

This clonotype has more than one count but fewer than ten. The chain uses TRBV20-1 and TRBJ2-1, with TRBD2 matching over 9 bases. V lost 4 bases, J lost 5 bases, and 9 bases stayed unmatched. CDR1 is DFQATT, CDR2 SNEGSKA, per germline (reference sequence). CDR3 length: 15 amino acids. CDR3 residues: CSAIEGLATNNEQFF. The DNA for the CDR3 is TGCAGTGCTATAGAGGGACTAGCAACCAACAATGAGCAGTTCTTC.

This clonotype has a handful of counts. The chain links TRBV7-8 to TRBJ2-5; D is possibly TRBD2 (6 bases). The CDR3 covers 14 residues. Trimming took 5 bases from V and 0 from J, leaving 10 bases between them. Germline CDR1 SGHVS, CDR2 FQNEAQ. CDR3 nucleotide sequence: TGTGCCAGCAGCGATAGCGGAAACCAAGAGACCCAGTACTTC. Translating gives CASSDSGNQETQYF.

The chain is built from TRBV6-2 or TRBV6-3 and TRBJ2-1, with 7 bases aligning to TRBD2. This CDR3 contains 14 residues. Germline-derived CDR1 and CDR2 are MNHEY and SVGEGT. Trimming cost V 4 bases and J 4 bases; bases outside gene matches: 4. Written as DNA, the CDR3 is TGTGCCAGCAGTTCCACAGCGGGATACAATGAGCAGTTCTTC. Its translation is CASSSTAGYNEQFF.

The J gene is TRBJ2-5, the V gene TRBV18; D tentatively reads TRBD1 or TRBD2 (6 bases each). The germline V and J ends were trimmed by 3 bases and 11 bases, with 28 bases remaining between them. This CDR3 has 17 residues. Germline-derived CDR1 and CDR2 are KGHSH and LQKENI. The CDR3 here is CASSPREGDIGGNEQYF. The CDR3 DNA reads TGTGCCAGCTCACCCCGAGAAGGGGACATCGGGGGTAATGAGCAGTACTTC.

This clonotype has more than one count but fewer than ten. This rearrangement joins TRBV21-1 to TRBJ2-7; the table's D call, TRBD1, has no DNA check behind it. TRBV21-1 represents a pseudogene. This CDR3 has 18 amino acids. In DNA form, the CDR3 reads TGTGCCAGCAGCAAAAGCGTCAGGCTAGGGGCCAGGGCCTACGAGCAGTACTTC. Residues: CASSKSVRLGARAYEQYF.

J is TRBJ2-7 and V is TRBV5-1, with TRBD2 as a possible D gene (6 bases). This CDR3 has 14 amino acids. CDR1 is SGHRS and CDR2 is YFSETQ in the germline V gene. V gave up 4 bases and J gave up 0 bases, with 11 bases separating them. CDR3 coding DNA: TGCGCCAGCAGCCAGGACTACAGCTCCTACGAGCAGTACTTC. It is translated as CASSQDYSSYEQYF.

V usage is TRBV5-1 and J usage is TRBJ2-6; TRBD2 might be the D (5 bases). The CDR3 extends over 18 amino acids. CDR1 and CDR2 (germline): SGHRS, YFSETQ. V gave up 0 bases and J gave up 6 bases, with 19 bases separating them. CDR3 nucleotide sequence: TGCGCCAGCAGCTTGGCTCGGGGAATTACGACTGAGGCCAACGTCCTGACTTTC. Its translation is CASSLARGITTEANVLTF.

This clonotype was detected a few times. The chain links TRBV5-1 to TRBJ2-7; TRBD2 aligns across 10 bases. Germline V gives CDR1 SGHRS, CDR2 YFSETQ. There are 18 residues in the CDR3. J gave up 5 bases and V 0 bases, and 14 bases lay outside the gene matches. This chain's CDR3 is CASSLVPLLAGRSHEQYF. CDR3 in DNA: TGCGCCAGCAGCTTGGTGCCTTTACTAGCGGGAAGGTCCCACGAGCAGTACTTC.

A few counts support this clonotype. The chain joins TRBV28 to TRBJ2-7; 14 bases line up with TRBD2. Germline loops: CDR1 MDHEN, CDR2 SYDVKM. V shed 5 bases, J shed 3 bases, and the junction held 3 bases outside the gene matches. The CDR3 contains 15 residues. Here the CDR3 DNA reads TGTGCCAGCAGTACCGGGACTAGCGGGAGCTACGAGCAGTACTTC. Translating gives CASSTGTSGSYEQYF.

In this sample, this clonotype turned up a few times. The chain carries TRBV7-9 and TRBJ1-2, with TRBD1 identical over 7 bases. J gave up 4 bases and V 0 bases, and 8 bases lay outside the gene matches. Germline V CDR1 and CDR2: SEHNR, FQNEAQ (reference sequence). CDR3 length: 16 amino acids. CDR3 residues: CASSLAGQGVPYGYTF. The CDR3 nucleotides are TGTGCCAGCAGCTTAGCGGGTCAGGGGGTCCCCTATGGCTACACCTTC.

The chain carries TRBV25-1 and TRBJ2-6; D remains unclear. The CDR3 consists of 16 residues. Germline CDR1 and CDR2: MGHDK and SYGVNS. The germline V and J ends were trimmed by 0 bases and 0 bases, with 6 bases remaining between them. As DNA, the CDR3 is TGTGCCAGCAGTGAATATTCCAGCTCTGGGGCCAACGTCCTGACTTTC. Translated: CASSEYSSSGANVLTF.

The gene calls are TRBV5-4 and TRBJ2-1; a possible D gene is TRBD1 (5 bases). V gave up 0 bases and J gave up 7 bases, with 17 bases separating them. CDR1 and CDR2 (germline): SGHNT, YYREEE (reference sequence). The CDR3 consists of 16 residues. The CDR3 sequence: CASSLEGRLGLNEQFF. The CDR3 DNA reads as TGTGCCAGCAGCTTGGAGGGCCGCCTGGGGCTAAATGAGCAGTTCTTC.

The V call is TRBV28, the J call TRBJ2-3; D may be TRBD1 or TRBD2 (5 bases each). Trimming removed 5 bases at V and 6 bases at J, with 9 bases between. The germline V gene encodes CDR1 MDHEN and CDR2 SYDVKM. CDR3 length equals 12 residues. CDR3 protein: CASSGGLDTQYF. CDR3 DNA: TGTGCCAGCAGTGGGGGTTTGGATACGCAGTATTTT.

This chain joins TRBV12-3 or TRBV12-4 and TRBJ2-3; 13 bases are a match to TRBD2. The CDR3 runs 16 residues. Trimming took 5 bases from V and 4 from J; bases not matched to a gene: 6. CDR3 loop: CASSVGLAGVSDTQYF. DNA for the CDR3: TGTGCCAGCAGTGTAGGACTAGCGGGAGTGTCAGATACGCAGTATTTT.

This chain uses TRBV4-2 with TRBJ2-1; D might be TRBD1 or TRBD2, each matching 7 bases. The germline V gene has CDR1 LGHNA and CDR2 YNFKEQ. The CDR3 is 19 amino acids. V was shortened by 0 bases and J by 0 bases, with 18 bases between the two germline ends. The CDR3 reads CASSQDPAGGESSYNEQFF. In DNA, the CDR3 is TGTGCCAGCAGCCAAGATCCCGCAGGGGGGGAGAGCTCCTACAATGAGCAGTTCTTC.

This clonotype has a count of ten or more. This rearrangement joins TRBV10-3 to TRBJ2-5, with no clear D. Looked up from germline, CDR1 is ENHRY and CDR2 is SYGVKD. The V and J ends lost 0 bases and 4 bases respectively, with 12 bases between them. This CDR3 comprises 15 residues. The CDR3 DNA is TGTGCCATCAGTGAGTCGGTTGGCACTGTAGAGACCCAGTACTTC. Translation gives CAISESVGTVETQYF.

This chain connects TRBV29-1 to TRBJ2-5; maybe TRBD2 (6 bases). The CDR3 has 14 residues. The germline V and J ends were trimmed by 1 base and 4 bases, with 13 bases remaining between them. Germline V gene data show CDR1 as SQVTM and CDR2 as ANQGSEA. CDR3 in amino acids: CSVEGGVKRETQYF. The CDR3 DNA follows: TGCAGCGTTGAAGGGGGGGTCAAGCGAGAGACCCAGTACTTC.

This clonotype was found a few times. The V and J genes are TRBV28 and TRBJ1-4; 12 bases are a match to TRBD1. Germline V lookup: CDR1 MDHEN, CDR2 SYDVKM. The V gene end was trimmed by 5 bases and the J gene end by 6 bases; junction bases not matched to a gene: 7. The CDR3 consists of 16 residues. CDR3 in DNA: TGTGCCAGCAGTGCCGGGACAGGGGGCGGATATGAAAAACTGTTTTTT. It translates to CASSAGTGGGYEKLFF.